Shown below are 9 T cell receptor beta chains from a single sample sequenced in a study of cytomegalovirus exposure and HLA in healthy donors. PCR amplification relied on 60 Vbeta primers (plus 13 Jbeta primers). Using immunoSEQ multiplex PCR, the repertoire was profiled, and TCRdb retains in-frame clones only, with some absent. The sample comprises roughly 100,000 clones, roughly three quarters of which are singletons, and 4% rests with the top ten. Sequencing used PBMCs. These receptors came from a man aged 50-59 years in good health and CMV-seropositive.

The chain recombines TRBV18 with TRBJ1-5, with a tentative D call TRBD1 (5 bases). The V end lost 3 bases, the J end lost 0 bases, and 12 bases lay between the germline ends. Germline assignment: CDR1 KGHSH and CDR2 LQKENI. This CDR3 comprises 16 residues. In DNA form, the CDR3 reads TGTGCCAGCTCACCGCAAGGAACAGGTAGCAATCAGCCCCAGCATTTT. Amino acids: CASSPQGTGSNQPQHF.

The chain employs TRBV5-5 and TRBJ2-5, with D possibly being TRBD2 (6 bases). With 5 bases removed from V and 2 bases from J, the gap between germline ends came to 16 bases. The CDR3 is made up of 15 amino acids. Germline V gene sequence: CDR1 SGHKS, CDR2 YYEKEE (reference sequence). CDR3 sequence: CASSPRASVQETQYF. CDR3 bases: TGTGCCAGCAGTCCCCGCGCTAGCGTGCAAGAGACCCAGTACTTC.

The rearrangement joins TRBV29-1 to TRBJ2-5; D possibly corresponds to TRBD2 (5 bases). The J call may not be correct, given that the DNA end is closer to TRBJ2-7. Per the germline V gene, CDR1 is SQVTM and CDR2 is ANQGSEA. This CDR3 comprises 14 residues. CDR3 in amino acids: CSVEQTTGGHEQYF. For the CDR3, the DNA is TGCAGCGTTGAGCAGACTACTGGAGGTCACGAGCAGTACTTC.

For the CDR3, the DNA is TGTGCCAGTAGCCCCTGGACTAGCGGGGCTCTAGGGGGGAATTACGAGCAGTACTTC. As protein: CASSPWTSGALGGNYEQYF. This rearrangement joins TRBV19 to TRBJ2-7, with 12 bases aligning to TRBD2. CDR3 size: 19 residues. Trimming took 6 bases from V and 4 from J; bases not matched to a gene: 19. Germline lookup yields CDR1 LNHDA and CDR2 SQIVND (reference sequence). Supplemented by reference TRBV19 and TRBJ2-7, the full variable domain reads DGGITQSPKYLFRKEGQNVTLSCEQNLNHDAMYWYRQDPGQGLRLIYYSQIVNDFQKGDIAEGYSVSREKKESFPLTVTSAQKNPTAFYLCASSPWTSGALGGNYEQYFGPGTRLTVT.

This sequence joins TRBV7-3 and TRBJ1-6, with D maybe TRBD1 (6 bases). With 0 bases removed from V and 6 bases from J, the gap between germline ends came to 9 bases. Germline V gene data show CDR1 as SGHTA and CDR2 as FQGTGA. This CDR3 contains 15 residues. This CDR3 is CASSLTGHFNSPLHF. The CDR3 DNA reads as TGTGCCAGCAGCTTAACGGGACATTTTAATTCACCCCTCCACTTT.

This clone was detected only a few times. The chain recombines TRBV5-6 with TRBJ2-2; 8 nucleotides line up with TRBD1. This CDR3 spans 17 amino acids. CDR1 and CDR2 from the germline V gene are SGHDT and YYEEEE. J was trimmed by 1 base and V by 1 base; bases with no gene match: 6. The CDR3 sequence: CASSLLRTGWNTGELFF. CDR3 nucleotide sequence: TGTGCCAGCAGCTTGCTTCGGACAGGGTGGAACACCGGGGAGCTGTTTTTT.

This clone has more than one count but fewer than ten. The V call is TRBV5-4, the J call TRBJ2-5, with 12 bases matching TRBD2. After removal of 4 bases from V and 7 bases from J, the junction contained 5 bases not matched to a gene. This CDR3 region has 14 residues. CDR1 is SGHNT and CDR2 is YYREEE in the germline V gene (reference sequence). CDR3 region: CASSLAGGSATQYF. The CDR3 DNA is TGTGCCAGCAGCCTAGCGGGAGGGAGTGCGACCCAGTACTTC.

The chain joins TRBV28 to TRBJ2-1; the D is unclear. From germline, CDR1 is MDHEN and CDR2 SYDVKM. The CDR3 loop spans 11 amino acids. V lost 7 bases to trimming and J lost 4 bases, with 5 bases between them. The CDR3 DNA reads as TGTGCCAGCACGCGATACAATGAGCAGTTCTTC. Translated: CASTRYNEQFF.

The CDR3 nucleotides are TGTGCCAGCAGCTTGACTAGTCGGGATGAGCAGTTCTTC. Translating gives CASSLTSRDEQFF. V is TRBV5-4 and J is TRBJ2-1, with D maybe TRBD2 (5 bases). Germline loops: CDR1 SGHNT, CDR2 YYREEE (reference sequence). CDR3 length: 13 amino acids. V was trimmed by 1 base and J by 8 bases, leaving 10 bases between them.